Sequencing of this T cell receptor beta chain was carried out in a study of T cell responses to AZD1222 COVID-19 vaccine. Study overall: Analyses pooled second doses at about 4 or about 12 weeks. Study-level points and caveats: Spike-specific TCR breadth and depth rose after two AZD1222 doses. Only 5 or 6 AZD1222 recipients were seropositive at baseline. Unmutated variant regions are reportedly targeted by nearly half of spike-specific TCRs.

Comment on this clone: Antigen: not known.

This CDR3 comprises 13 residues. The germline CDR1 and CDR2 sequences are MNHEY and SVGAGI. V was clipped by 5 bases and J by 1 base, with 8 bases between them. Repertoires were generated with immunoSEQ multiplex PCR, while TCRdb's copy carries only in-frame clones and drops some. The top ten hold about 3.7% of the sample, which has around 140,000 clones, roughly nine tenths seen once. The receptor's source is an adult in good health. Here the sequenced sample was peripheral blood, taken on day 0 of AZD1222 vaccination. The chain links TRBV6-5 to TRBJ2-5; possibly TRBD2 for D (6 bases). For the CDR3, the DNA is TGTGCCAGCAGTCGGGGGATCCAAGAGACCCAGTACTTC. Protein product: CASSRGIQETQYF.